This entry lists 5 T cell receptor beta chains sequenced from one sample in a study of blood T cell repertoires in COVID-19. The table came from immunoSEQ multiplex PCR; TCRdb's copy has only in-frame clones and leaves some out. The sample lists some 87,000 clones, around 83% seen once, with approximately 39% in the top ten. The sample comprised peripheral blood. Receptor source: an elderly man with active or convalescent COVID-19.

The chain combines TRBV5-1 with TRBJ2-5; TRBD1 is a possible D gene (6 bases). The CDR3 covers 13 residues. The ends were cut back, 4 bases at V and 5 bases at J, with 12 bases in the middle. CDR1 SGHRS and CDR2 YFSETQ come from the germline V gene. The CDR3, as DNA: TGCGCCAGCAGCAACAGGGTAGGGGAGACCCAGTACTTC. Translation: CASSNRVGETQYF.

This clone was counted once. CDR3 loop: CASSLDPRAAAGGGEQYF. The CDR3 DNA reads TGTGCCAGCAGCTTAGATCCGAGGGCGGCGGCGGGAGGAGGGGAGCAGTACTTC. The rearrangement uses TRBV11-2 and TRBJ2-7; 8 bases are shared with TRBD2. Germline assignment: CDR1 SGHAT and CDR2 FQNNGV. There are 18 residues in the CDR3. J was trimmed by 7 bases and V by 0 bases; bases with no gene match: 17.

V is TRBV7-8 and J is TRBJ2-7; D perhaps matches TRBD2 (5 bases). The CDR3 is 16 amino acids. V lost 0 bases and J lost 0, with 12 bases in between. In germline, CDR1 is SGHVS, CDR2 FQNEAQ. The CDR3 is CASSLAPPGSSYEQYF. CDR3 nucleotides: TGTGCCAGCAGCTTAGCGCCTCCTGGGAGCTCCTACGAGCAGTACTTC.

The J gene is TRBJ1-1, the V gene TRBV19; D ambiguous. The CDR3 is 12 amino acids. Germline V gene lookup returns CDR1 LNHDA and CDR2 SQIVND (reference sequence). Trimming shortened V by 3 bases and J by 1 base, and 3 bases separated the two germline ends. DNA for the CDR3: TGTGCCAGTAGTATTCGGAACACTGAAGCTTTCTTT. Its translation is CASSIRNTEAFF.

The chain is built from TRBV19 and TRBJ2-5, with 7 positions matching TRBD2. V was clipped by 5 bases and J by 4 bases; unmatched bases: 7. Germline lookup yields CDR1 LNHDA and CDR2 SQIVND (reference sequence). This CDR3 region has 14 residues. This chain's CDR3 is CASSPRTSGETQYF. CDR3 bases: TGTGCCAGTAGTCCTCGGACTAGTGGAGAGACCCAGTACTTC.